The sequence of this T cell receptor beta chain was determined in a study of T cell changes during pregnancy in multiple sclerosis. V gave up 5 bases and J gave up 3 bases, with 12 bases separating them. Germline V gene data show CDR1 as SGHRS and CDR2 as YFSETQ. CDR3 length: 13 amino acids. TCRdb keeps only in-frame clones here, not all; method: immunoSEQ multiplex PCR. This repertoire shows roughly 89,000 clones, approximately 95% found once; its top ten account for roughly 4%. The TCR originated in a female donor with multiple sclerosis, enrolled in a pregnancy study. The chain links TRBV5-1 to TRBJ2-7; D is possibly TRBD1 (5 bases). This specimen was peripheral blood, taken in the first trimester of pregnancy. The CDR3 reads CASRSGQNYEQYF. The CDR3 DNA follows: TGCGCCAGCAGATCCGGACAAAACTACGAGCAGTACTTC.